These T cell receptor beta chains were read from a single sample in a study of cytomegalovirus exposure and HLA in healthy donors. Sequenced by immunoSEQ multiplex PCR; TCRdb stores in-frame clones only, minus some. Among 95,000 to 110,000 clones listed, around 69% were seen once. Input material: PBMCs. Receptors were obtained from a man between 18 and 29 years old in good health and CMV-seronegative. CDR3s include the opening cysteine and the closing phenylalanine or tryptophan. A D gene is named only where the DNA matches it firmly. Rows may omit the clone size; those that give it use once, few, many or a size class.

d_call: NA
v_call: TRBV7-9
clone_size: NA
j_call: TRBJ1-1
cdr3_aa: CSSSRERTEAFF
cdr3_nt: TGTTCCAGCAGCCGCGAACGTACTGAAGCTTTCTTT

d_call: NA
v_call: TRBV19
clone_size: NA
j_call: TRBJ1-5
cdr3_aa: CASSREGLSNQPQHF
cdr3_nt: TGTGCCAGTAGTAGAGAGGGCCTTAGCAATCAGCCCCAGCATTTT

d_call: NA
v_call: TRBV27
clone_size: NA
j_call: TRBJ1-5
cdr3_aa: CASSFQSNQPQHF
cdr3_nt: TGTGCCAGCAGTTTTCAGAGCAATCAGCCCCAGCATTTT

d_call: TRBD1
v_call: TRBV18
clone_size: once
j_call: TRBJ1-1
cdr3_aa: CASSRTGTGGDTEAFF
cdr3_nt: TGTGCCAGCTCGCGCACCGGGACAGGCGGTGACACTGAAGCTTTCTTT

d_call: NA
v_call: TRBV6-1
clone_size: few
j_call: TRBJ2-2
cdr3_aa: CASSEVRTGELFF
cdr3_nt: TGTGCCAGCAGTGAAGTCAGAACCGGGGAGCTGTTTTTT

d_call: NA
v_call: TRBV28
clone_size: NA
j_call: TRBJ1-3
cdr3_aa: CASSLGRGNTIYF
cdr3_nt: TGTGCCAGCAGCCTGGGCCGTGGAAACACCATATATTTT

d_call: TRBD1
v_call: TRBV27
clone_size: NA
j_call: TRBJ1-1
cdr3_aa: CASSPGQGAPNTEAFF
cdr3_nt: TGTGCCAGCAGCCCCGGTCAGGGGGCCCCGAACACTGAAGCTTTCTTT

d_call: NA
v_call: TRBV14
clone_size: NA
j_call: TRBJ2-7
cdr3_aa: CASSRGDEQYF
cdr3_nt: TGTGCCAGCAGCCGAGGTGACGAGCAGTACTTC

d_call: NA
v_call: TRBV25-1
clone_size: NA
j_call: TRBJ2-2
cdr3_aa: CASSESKGYTGELFF
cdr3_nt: TGTGCCAGCAGTGAAAGTAAGGGGTACACCGGGGAGCTGTTTTTT

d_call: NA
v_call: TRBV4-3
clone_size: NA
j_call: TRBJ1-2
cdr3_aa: CASSQESGNYGYTF
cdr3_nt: TGCGCCAGCAGCCAAGAATCGGGGAACTATGGCTACACCTTC

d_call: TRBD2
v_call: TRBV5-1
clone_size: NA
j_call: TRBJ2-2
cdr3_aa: CASKLAANTGELFF
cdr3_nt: TGCGCCAGCAAGCTAGCGGCGAACACCGGGGAGCTGTTTTTT

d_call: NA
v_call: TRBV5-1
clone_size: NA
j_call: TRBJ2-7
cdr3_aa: CASSPGLSYEQYF
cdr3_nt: TGCGCCAGCAGCCCTGGACTTTCCTACGAGCAGTACTTC

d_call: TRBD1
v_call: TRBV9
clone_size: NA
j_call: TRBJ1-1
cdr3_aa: CASSGRRGTGKAFF
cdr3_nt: TGTGCCAGCAGCGGAAGAAGAGGGACAGGCAAAGCTTTCTTT

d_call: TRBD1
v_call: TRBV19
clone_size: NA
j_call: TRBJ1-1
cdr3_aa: CASTQTGIAEAFF
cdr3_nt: TGTGCCAGTACCCAGACAGGGATCGCTGAAGCTTTCTTT

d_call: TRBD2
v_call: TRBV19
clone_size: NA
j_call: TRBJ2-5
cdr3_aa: CASSIRTSVQETQYF
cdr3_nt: TGTGCCAGTAGTATAAGGACTAGCGTTCAAGAGACCCAGTACTTC

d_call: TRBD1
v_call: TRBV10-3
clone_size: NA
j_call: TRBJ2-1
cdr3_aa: CAATTGANEQFF
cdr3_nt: TGTGCCGCGACGACAGGGGCCAATGAGCAGTTCTTC

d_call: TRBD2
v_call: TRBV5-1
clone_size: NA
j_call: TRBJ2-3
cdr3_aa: CASSSLLAGGTDTQYF
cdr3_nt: TGCGCCAGCAGCTCTTTACTAGCGGGGGGAACAGATACGCAGTATTTT

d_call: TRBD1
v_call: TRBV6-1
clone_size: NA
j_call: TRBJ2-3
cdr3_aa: CASRAGDRGAQNQYF
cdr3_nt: TGTGCCAGCAGGGCTGGGGACAGGGGAGCTCAAAACCAGTATTTT

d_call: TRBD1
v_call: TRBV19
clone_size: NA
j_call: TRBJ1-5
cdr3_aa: CASSPTGGAGQPQHF
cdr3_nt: TGTGCCAGTAGTCCGACAGGGGGCGCAGGTCAGCCCCAGCATTTT

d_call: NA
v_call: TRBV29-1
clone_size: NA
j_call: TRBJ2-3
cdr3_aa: CSVAGVGLKGTDTQYF
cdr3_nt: TGCAGCGTCGCCGGGGTGGGCCTCAAGGGCACAGATACGCAGTATTTT

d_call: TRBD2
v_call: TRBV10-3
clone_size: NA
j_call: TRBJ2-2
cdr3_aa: CAISEREGTLNGELFF
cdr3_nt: TGTGCCATCAGTGAGCGGGAGGGGACGCTCAACGGGGAGCTGTTTTTT

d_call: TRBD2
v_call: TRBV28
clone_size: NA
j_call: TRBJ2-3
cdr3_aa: CASSFRGVRGDTQYF
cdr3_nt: TGTGCCAGCAGTTTTCGGGGGGTCCGCGGGGATACGCAGTATTTT

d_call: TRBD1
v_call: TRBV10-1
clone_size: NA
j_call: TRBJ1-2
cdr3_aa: CARRDRGTGWYGYTF
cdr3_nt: TGCGCCAGGAGGGACAGGGGGACGGGTTGGTATGGCTACACCTTC